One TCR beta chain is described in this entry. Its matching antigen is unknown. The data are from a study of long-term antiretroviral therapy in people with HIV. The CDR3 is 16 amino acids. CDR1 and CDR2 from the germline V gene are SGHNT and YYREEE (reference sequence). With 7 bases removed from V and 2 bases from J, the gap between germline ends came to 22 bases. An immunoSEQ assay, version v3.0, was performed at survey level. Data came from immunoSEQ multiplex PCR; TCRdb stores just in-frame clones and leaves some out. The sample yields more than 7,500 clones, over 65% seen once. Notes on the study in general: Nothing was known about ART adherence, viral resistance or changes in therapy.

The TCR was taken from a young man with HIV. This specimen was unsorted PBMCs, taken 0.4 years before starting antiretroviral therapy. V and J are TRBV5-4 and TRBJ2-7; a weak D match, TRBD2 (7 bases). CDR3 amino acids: CASAPGGGRGTYEQYF. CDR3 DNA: TGTGCCAGCGCCCCCGGGGGCGGGAGAGGAACCTACGAGCAGTACTTC.